The text below deals with one T cell receptor beta chain. All patients were untreated before thyroid surgery. These data originate in a study of metastatic and nonmetastatic thyroid tumors. Authors' processing steps: Using the CDR3 differences seen across clinicopathological groups, the authors built a distant-metastasis classifier for papillary thyroid cancer, which was meant to discriminate distant-metastatic patients. TCRdb redid the clone calls on the PCR reads using MiXCR. The V and J calls reflect TCRdb's pipeline rather than the authors' work. This table holds 20,000 to 25,000 clones, 15% to 19% found once. The sample comprised blood. The TCR comes from a female donor with papillary thyroid cancer or a benign thyroid nodule (not recorded which). Some clones in this sample may be carry-over from other donors' samples.

CDR3 protein: CAVTSAADTDTQYF. The DNA for the CDR3 is TGTGCCGTCACCTCAGCAGCGGACACAGATACGCAGTATTTT. The V call is TRBV10-3, the J call TRBJ2-3; D may be TRBD2 (5 bases). Trimming took 11 bases from V and 2 from J, leaving 17 bases between them. From germline, CDR1 is ENHRY and CDR2 SYGVKD. The CDR3 is 14 residues long.